Listed below are T cell receptor beta chains from one sample, sequenced in a study of T cells of healthy individuals. Each CDR3 protein gets one entry after TCRdb re-called the 5' RACE reads with MiXCR. The table has nearly 100,000 distinct CDR3 sequences, approximately 18% seen once; the top ten hold 6% to 8%. Source of these receptors: a human donor in good health. CDR3s include the opening cysteine and the closing phenylalanine or tryptophan. D genes are given only for firm matches.

v_call d_call cdr3_aa
TRBV4-3 . CASSQDRGLLGTIYF
TRBV18 TRBD1 CASSILAGQGAYEQYF
TRBV4-1 TRBD1 CASSLRQGNEQFF
TRBV28 TRBD1 CATLRGTGSSYEQYF
TRBV28 TRBD1 CASTVQGSSYEQYF
TRBV2 . CASSAARYAEAFF
TRBV5-1 TRBD1 CASSLEDRGRSYTF
TRBV5-6 . CASSPDQFYGYTF
TRBV4-3 . CASSPEAGVPYGYTF
TRBV6-6 . CASSRDSADTQYF
TRBV6-1 . CASRVRGSGANVLTF
TRBV4-1 TRBD1 CASTGTGGDEQYF
TRBV2 . CASSERPASTDTQYF
TRBV21-1 . CASSKEEAYF
TRBV4-3 TRBD1 CASSQDRQGSYNEQFF
TRBV7-9 TRBD1 CASSATGDTQYF
TRBV7-7 . CASSLRGSTDTQYF
TRBV7-3 . CASSLTGDEHGYTF
TRBV7-2 . CASSQGGSDNEQFF
TRBV4-1 . CASSQVIGPLTVAFF
TRBV11-1 . CASSQRTSSDQETQYF
TRBV2 TRBD2 CASREGLAGPRSYNEQFF
TRBV24-1 TRBD2 CATSPWGGTQYF
TRBV5-4 TRBD1 CASSRETGGYGYTF
TRBV14 . CASSQVNGEGPFNQPQHF
TRBV29-1 . CSVAQVRAGEAFF
TRBV2 TRBD1 CASTSQGQGEFF
TRBV20-1 TRBD1 CSANSRGDQPQHF
TRBV11-1 TRBD2 CASSLRTSGSSYEQYF
TRBV27 TRBD1 CASRKDRGIFEAFF
TRBV6-2/TRBV6-3 . CASSPGEAQHF
TRBV7-8 . CASSFFQYEQFF
TRBV13 . CASSSGLLSYEQYF
TRBV6-5 TRBD2 CASSRLLAESLKQYF
TRBV3-1 TRBD1 CASSPMDRSETQYF
TRBV20-1 TRBD2 CSAPLAGPDNEQFF
TRBV18 TRBD1 CASSPPRQGTDTGELFF
TRBV3-1 TRBD2 CASAKEGGHRSETQYF
TRBV20-1 TRBD2 CSANGGAVYEQYF
TRBV5-1 . CASSRTPGSNEVAFF
TRBV3-1 TRBD2 CASSPTAGGANEQYF
TRBV7-2 . CASSPSGVNTEAFF
TRBV20-1 TRBD1 CSATTGESQYF
TRBV4-2 . CASSQPLLNTEAFF
TRBV4-2 . CASRSGLDAKNIQYF
TRBV7-9 TRBD1 CASTSTGDGGGYTF
TRBV28 . CASSPLVVLSNQPQHF
TRBV10-3 . CAIRPSLGYNEQFF
TRBV6-5 TRBD1 CASSPTGGANTGELFF